This entry lists 16 T cell receptor beta chains sequenced from one sample in a study of cytomegalovirus exposure and HLA in healthy donors. Primers: 60 Vbeta forward and 13 Jbeta reverse. Here immunoSEQ multiplex PCR was the method, and the copy in TCRdb shows in-frame clones only, minus some. The sample records roughly 150,000 clones, approximately 62% being singletons. Sequenced input: PBMCs. The receptors shown here come from a human donor in good health.

The CDR3, as DNA: TGTGCCAGCAGCGGAAGAGGGTGGGAGAATGAAAAACTGTTTTTT. Translated: CASSGRGWENEKLFF. The rearrangement joins TRBV7-2 to TRBJ1-4; D ambiguous. Trimming pared 5 bases from V and 5 bases from J, leaving 15 bases between. The CDR3 runs 15 residues. The germline CDR1 and CDR2 sequences are SGHTA and FQGNSA.

The chain employs TRBV6-6 and TRBJ1-1; 9 nucleotides agree with TRBD1. Germline trimming cut 6 bases from V and 0 bases from J; bases unmatched to any gene: 2. The CDR3 length is 14 residues. The germline V gene encodes CDR1 MNHNY and CDR2 SVGAGI (reference sequence). The CDR3 DNA reads as TGTGCCAGCAGCGGACAGGGGATGAACACTGAAGCTTTCTTT. It encodes CASSGQGMNTEAFF.

This clone was seen a handful of times. V is TRBV6-1 and J is TRBJ1-1; possibly TRBD1 for D (5 bases). This CDR3 has 14 residues. The germline V and J ends were trimmed by 8 bases and 4 bases, with 17 bases remaining between them. Germline V CDR1 and CDR2: MNHNS, SASEGT. The CDR3 DNA reads TGTGCCAGCCTCACTGGGGCCTTGGGCACTGAAGCTTTCTTT. This sequence encodes CASLTGALGTEAFF.

This clone appeared a few times. This rearrangement joins TRBV11-2 to TRBJ1-2, with D possibly being TRBD1 (5 bases). Trimming stripped 2 bases from V and 4 bases from J, with 14 bases between. The CDR3 length is 15 residues. Per the germline V gene, CDR1 is SGHAT and CDR2 is FQNNGV. CDR3 bases: TGTGCCAGCAGCTTACGGTTCGGGGGTGGCTATGGCTACACCTTC. Translating it yields CASSLRFGGGYGYTF.

A few counts support this clone. V is TRBV4-2 and J is TRBJ1-3; 9 bases fit TRBD1. The CDR3 spans 15 residues. V shed 1 base and J 5 bases; nucleotides not matched to a gene: 3. The germline V gene has CDR1 LGHNA and CDR2 YNFKEQ. As DNA, the CDR3 is TGTGCCAGCAGCCAAGGGACAGGGGAAAGAAACACCATATATTTT. Amino acids: CASSQGTGERNTIYF.

The chain couples TRBV2 to TRBJ2-6; tentatively, D is TRBD2 (6 bases). Trimming removed 9 bases at V and 2 bases at J, with 20 bases between. There are 17 residues in the CDR3. Germline V lookup: CDR1 SNHLY, CDR2 FYNNEI. CDR3 loop: CARGGFDRPTGANVLTF. The CDR3 DNA reads TGTGCCAGGGGGGGTTTCGACAGACCGACTGGGGCCAACGTCCTGACTTTC.

This chain connects TRBV7-3 to TRBJ2-5; 7 bases are shared with TRBD1. The J call may be incorrect, as the DNA end agrees better with TRBJ2-7. This CDR3 is 15 amino acids long. CDR1 SGHTA and CDR2 FQGTGA come from the germline V gene. The CDR3 sequence is CASSSNRGAIDEQYF. The CDR3 coding sequence is TGTGCCAGCAGCTCGAACAGGGGTGCGATTGACGAGCAGTACTTC.

V is TRBV7-6 and J is TRBJ2-1; 10 bases fit TRBD2. V trimming: 3 bases; J trimming: 7 bases; junction bases outside the gene matches: 6. The length of the CDR3 is 15 residues. Germline V lookup: CDR1 SGHVS, CDR2 FNYEAQ. CDR3 nucleotides: TGTGCCAGCAGCTTGAGCGGGAGGGCCGAGAATGAGCAGTTCTTC. This sequence encodes CASSLSGRAENEQFF.

The gene calls are TRBV5-1 and TRBJ2-5, with 10 bases matching TRBD1. The DNA end is a closer match to TRBJ2-7, so the J assignment may be wrong. Per the germline V gene, CDR1 is SGHRS and CDR2 is YFSETQ. The CDR3 spans 15 residues. Written as DNA, the CDR3 is TGCGCCAGCAGCTTGGCCGGGACAGGGGTCAACGAGCAGTACTTC. This sequence encodes CASSLAGTGVNEQYF.

V and J are TRBV19 and TRBJ1-5; 7 bases align to TRBD1. The CDR3 runs 16 residues. Germline CDR1 LNHDA, CDR2 SQIVND (reference sequence). V lost 5 bases and J lost 2; bases outside the gene matches: 9. In nucleotides, the CDR3 is TGTGCCAGTAGTGAAGACAGGGTTCGAGGCAATCAGCCCCAGCATTTT. Its protein is CASSEDRVRGNQPQHF.

This clone was seen a single time. The rearrangement links TRBV6-1 to TRBJ1-2; TRBD1 aligns across 9 bases. Trimming took 6 bases from V and 2 from J; bases not matched to a gene: 1. There are 13 residues in the CDR3. In germline, CDR1 is MNHNS, CDR2 SASEGT. For the CDR3, the DNA is TGTGCCAGCAGGGGGACAGGGAACTATGGCTACACCTTC. It yields the protein CASRGTGNYGYTF.

For the CDR3, the DNA is TGTGCCACCGGGGGTGAAGCCGGGGAGCTGTTTTTT. The encoded protein is CATGGEAGELFF. This chain uses TRBV6-1 with TRBJ2-2; weak D call: TRBD2 (6 bases). Deletions cut 10 bases from V and 6 bases from J, with 12 bases between. Germline V gene lookup returns CDR1 MNHNS and CDR2 SASEGT. The CDR3 spans 12 residues.

This sequence joins TRBV9 and TRBJ1-1, with D maybe TRBD1 (5 bases). The CDR3 extends over 16 amino acids. The germline gives CDR1 SGDLS, CDR2 YYNGEE. The V end was cut by 0 bases, the J end by 4 bases, with 16 bases between. The DNA of the CDR3 is TGTGCCAGCAGCGTAGGGGGAGGCGGCGGGGGCACTGAAGCTTTCTTT. Translated, it gives CASSVGGGGGGTEAFF. The full variable domain, rest sourced from reference TRBV9 and TRBJ1-1, is DSGVTQTPKHLITATGQRVTLRCSPRSGDLSVYWYQQSLDQGLQFLIQYYNGEERAKGNILERFSAQQFPDLHSELNLSSLELGDSALYFCASSVGGGGGGTEAFFGQGTRLTVV.

This clone showed up just once. This chain links TRBV5-4 with TRBJ2-2; weak D call: TRBD1 (5 bases). V shed 4 bases and J shed 4 bases, with 17 bases lying between them. CDR1 and CDR2 from the germline V gene are SGHNT and YYREEE (reference sequence). There are 16 residues in the CDR3. CDR3 residues: CASSPGGREVTGELFF. CDR3 DNA sequence: TGTGCCAGCAGCCCTGGTGGCAGGGAAGTCACCGGGGAGCTGTTTTTT.

This clone was counted only a few times. The chain is built from TRBV19 and TRBJ2-5; TRBD1 matches at 9 bases. CDR1 is LNHDA, CDR2 SQIVND, per germline (reference sequence). Unmatched junction bases numbered 20, after V lost 5 bases and J lost 4 bases. The CDR3 has 19 residues. The DNA of the CDR3 is TGTGCCAGTAGTGATAGACAGGGGGGAGGTGGGACACCAAGAGAGACCCAGTACTTC. Residues: CASSDRQGGGGTPRETQYF. Full variable domain (outside the CDR3, taken from reference TRBV19 and TRBJ2-5): DGGITQSPKYLFRKEGQNVTLSCEQNLNHDAMYWYRQDPGQGLRLIYYSQIVNDFQKGDIAEGYSVSREKKESFPLTVTSAQKNPTAFYLCASSDRQGGGGTPRETQYFGPGTRLLVL.

Only one count was recorded for this clone. V usage is TRBV6-1 and J usage is TRBJ2-5; D possibly corresponds to TRBD1 (6 bases). The CDR3 has 16 amino acids. Germline V gene lookup returns CDR1 MNHNS and CDR2 SASEGT. V was cut by 0 bases and J by 2 bases, with 13 bases left in between. For the CDR3, the DNA is TGTGCCAGCAGTGAAGCTGTTCAGGGGCCACAAGAGACCCAGTACTTC. As protein: CASSEAVQGPQETQYF.